This T cell receptor beta chain comes out of a study of blood T cell repertoires in COVID-19. J gave up 6 bases and V 6 bases, and 5 bases lay outside the gene matches. The germline CDR1 and CDR2 sequences are MDHEN and SYDVKM. This CDR3 is built from 15 residues. Only in-frame clones appear in the TCRdb table, and some are missing; sequencing was by immunoSEQ multiplex PCR. The sample yields 200,000 or so clones, 86% seen once. The source is a woman aged 70 to 79 with acute or convalescent COVID-19. This rearrangement joins TRBV28 to TRBJ2-2; TRBD2 aligns across 12 bases. The sequencing input was peripheral blood. CDR3: CASSSSGRDPGELFF. CDR3 in DNA: TGTGCCAGCAGCTCTAGCGGGAGGGACCCCGGGGAGCTGTTTTTT.